Described below is a single T cell receptor beta chain sequence and its context. No antigen is known for it. The source of the sample is a study of Ad26.COV2.S vaccination and SARS-CoV-2 variants. Findings of the study overall: Measurement of non-spike TCR breadth gave similar results in vaccine and placebo recipients. Spike-specific responses of CD8+ and CD4+ T cells were reported to display substantial breadth after vaccination.

V shed 0 bases and J shed 2 bases, with 8 bases lying between them. CDR3 length: 15 amino acids. Germline CDR1 SGHRS, CDR2 YFSETQ. Using immunoSEQ multiplex PCR, the repertoire was profiled, and TCRdb retains in-frame clones only, with some absent. The sample consists of approximately 90,000 clones, roughly 85% of them appearing once. This clonotype was obtained from a human donor who had recovered from COVID-19. The sample was peripheral blood, taken after recovery from COVID-19. The chain joins TRBV5-1 to TRBJ2-2; D gene uncertain. CDR3 DNA sequence: TGCGCCAGCAGCTTGGAAAAGGGAAACACCGGGGAGCTGTTTTTT. This sequence encodes CASSLEKGNTGELFF.